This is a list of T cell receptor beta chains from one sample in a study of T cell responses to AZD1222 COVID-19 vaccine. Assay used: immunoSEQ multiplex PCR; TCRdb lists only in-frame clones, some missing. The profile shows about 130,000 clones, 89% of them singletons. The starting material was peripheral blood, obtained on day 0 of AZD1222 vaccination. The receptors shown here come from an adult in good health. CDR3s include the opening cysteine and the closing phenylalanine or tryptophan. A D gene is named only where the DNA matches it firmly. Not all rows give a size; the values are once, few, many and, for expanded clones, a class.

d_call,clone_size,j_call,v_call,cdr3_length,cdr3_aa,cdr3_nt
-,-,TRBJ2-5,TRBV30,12,CAWSDVGAAQYF,TGTGCCTGGAGTGATGTTGGAGCTGCCCAGTACTTC
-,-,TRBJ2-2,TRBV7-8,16,CASILMDTWNTGELFF,TGTGCCAGCATCCTAATGGACACCTGGAACACCGGGGAGCTGTTTTTT
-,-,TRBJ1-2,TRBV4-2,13,CASSTETHYGYTF,TGTGCCAGCAGTACGGAGACCCACTATGGCTACACCTTC
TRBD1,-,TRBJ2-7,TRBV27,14,CASRRDRVRDEQYF,TGTGCCAGCAGAAGGGACAGGGTAAGGGACGAGCAGTACTTC
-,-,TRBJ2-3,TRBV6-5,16,CASSSPRGVSTDTQYF,TGTGCCAGCAGTTCGCCCAGGGGGGTTAGCACAGATACGCAGTATTTT
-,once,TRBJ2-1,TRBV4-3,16,CASSQDRDLPNNEQFF,TGCGCCAGCAGCCAAGACAGGGATCTTCCCAACAATGAGCAGTTCTTC
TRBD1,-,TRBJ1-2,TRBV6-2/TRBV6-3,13,CASSDRGHYGYTF,TGTGCCAGCAGTGACAGGGGCCACTATGGCTACACCTTC
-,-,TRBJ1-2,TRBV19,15,CASGKGDNAFYGYTF,TGTGCCAGTGGGAAAGGGGACAACGCCTTCTATGGCTACACCTTC
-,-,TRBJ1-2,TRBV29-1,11,CSVDLTYGYTF,TGCAGCGTTGACCTTACATATGGCTACACCTTC
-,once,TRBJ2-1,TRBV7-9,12,CASSFAGNEQFF,TGTGCCAGCAGCTTTGCTGGCAATGAGCAGTTCTTC
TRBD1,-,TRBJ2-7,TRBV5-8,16,CASSLPWDRPSYEQYF,TGTGCCAGCAGCTTGCCTTGGGACAGGCCCTCCTACGAGCAGTACTTC
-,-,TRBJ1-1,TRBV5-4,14,CASSFYGGRAEAFF,TGTGCCAGCAGCTTCTACGGGGGGAGGGCTGAAGCTTTCTTT
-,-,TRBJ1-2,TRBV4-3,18,CASSQLAGTTSQGNGYTF,TGCGCCAGCAGCCAGTTGGCCGGGACAACCAGTCAGGGAAATGGCTACACCTTC
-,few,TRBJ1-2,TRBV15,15,CATSRDRNRNYGYTF,TGTGCCACCAGCAGAGATCGGAACAGAAACTATGGCTACACCTTC
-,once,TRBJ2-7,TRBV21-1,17,CASSNGARPKESYEQYF,TGTGCCAGCAGCAATGGGGCTAGGCCGAAGGAGTCCTACGAGCAGTACTTC
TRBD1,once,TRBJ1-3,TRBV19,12,CASTGGGNTIYF,TGTGCCAGCACAGGGGGAGGAAACACCATATATTTT
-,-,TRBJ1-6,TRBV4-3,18,CASSQDRAWSGHNSPLHF,TGCGCCAGCAGCCAAGATCGGGCGTGGTCGGGCCATAATTCACCCCTCCACTTT
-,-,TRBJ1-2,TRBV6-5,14,CASSYGEKGYGYTF,TGTGCCAGCAGTTATGGGGAGAAGGGCTATGGCTACACCTTC
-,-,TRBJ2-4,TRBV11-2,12,CASSPNGGIRYF,TGTGCCAGCAGCCCCAATGGAGGTATCCGGTACTTC
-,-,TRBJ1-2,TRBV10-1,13,CASSPGSASGYTF,TGCGCCAGCAGTCCGGGGTCAGCGTCGGGCTACACCTTC
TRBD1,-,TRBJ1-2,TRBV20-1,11,CSAGDREGYTF,TGCAGTGCTGGGGACAGGGAAGGCTACACCTTC
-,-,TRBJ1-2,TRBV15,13,CATSREQVRGYTF,TGTGCCACCAGCAGAGAGCAGGTGCGTGGCTACACCTTC
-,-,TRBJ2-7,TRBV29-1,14,CSVELGTESYEQYF,TGCAGCGTTGAACTAGGGACGGAGTCCTACGAGCAGTACTTC
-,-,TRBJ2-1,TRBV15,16,CATSRTGGPSYNEQFF,TGTGCCACCAGCAGGACTGGGGGGCCTTCCTATAATGAGCAGTTCTTC
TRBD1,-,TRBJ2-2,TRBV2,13,CASRETGSGELFF,TGTGCCAGCAGGGAGACAGGGTCCGGGGAGCTGTTTTTT
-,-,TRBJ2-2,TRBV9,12,CASEGRTGELFF,TGTGCCAGCGAAGGACGCACCGGGGAGCTGTTTTTT
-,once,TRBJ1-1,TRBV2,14,CASNLAGPYTEAFF,TGTGCCAGCAACTTGGCAGGGCCCTACACTGAAGCTTTCTTT
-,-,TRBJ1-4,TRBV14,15,CASSVRGDINEKLFF,TGTGCCAGCAGCGTCCGGGGAGACATTAATGAAAAACTGTTTTTT
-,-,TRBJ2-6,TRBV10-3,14,CAHQAGYGANVLTF,TGTGCCCATCAGGCAGGGTACGGGGCCAACGTCCTGACTTTC
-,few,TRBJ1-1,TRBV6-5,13,CASRQGMNTEAFF,TGTGCCAGCAGACAGGGCATGAACACTGAAGCTTTCTTT
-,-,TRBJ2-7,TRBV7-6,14,CASSPTRRPHEQYF,TGTGCCAGCAGCCCCACGAGGAGACCGCACGAGCAGTACTTC
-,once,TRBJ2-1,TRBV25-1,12,CASSENLREQFF,TGTGCCAGCAGTGAGAATTTGAGAGAGCAGTTCTTC
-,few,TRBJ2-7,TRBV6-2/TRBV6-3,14,CASSTPPIGYEQYF,TGTGCCAGCAGTACCCCCCCTATCGGCTACGAGCAGTACTTC
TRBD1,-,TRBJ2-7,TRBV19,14,CASNLGQGAYEQYF,TGTGCCAGTAACCTCGGACAGGGGGCTTACGAGCAGTACTTC
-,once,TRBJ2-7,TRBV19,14,CASSIRDKYYEQYF,TGTGCCAGTAGTATCCGGGACAAATACTACGAGCAGTACTTC
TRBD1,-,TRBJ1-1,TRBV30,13,CAWSRTGGTEAFF,TGTGCCTGGAGTAGGACAGGGGGAACTGAAGCTTTCTTT
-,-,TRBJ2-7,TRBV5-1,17,CASSFRARVRSSYEQYF,TGCGCCAGCAGCTTTAGGGCGCGGGTCCGGAGCTCCTACGAGCAGTACTTC
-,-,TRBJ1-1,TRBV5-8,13,CASSPMGNTEAFF,TGTGCCAGCAGCCCCATGGGGAACACTGAAGCTTTCTTT
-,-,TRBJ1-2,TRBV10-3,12,CAISATVYGYTF,TGTGCCATCAGTGCGACGGTTTATGGCTACACCTTC
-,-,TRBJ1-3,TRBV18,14,CASSPGISGNTIYF,TGTGCCAGCTCACCAGGGATTTCTGGAAACACCATATATTTT
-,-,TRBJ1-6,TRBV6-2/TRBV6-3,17,CASSLRPSGSGNSPLHF,TGTGCCAGCAGCCTACGGCCCTCAGGGAGTGGTAATTCACCCCTCCACTTT
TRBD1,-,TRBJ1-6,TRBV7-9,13,CASSFGTVSPLHF,TGTGCCAGCAGCTTTGGGACAGTTTCACCCCTCCACTTT
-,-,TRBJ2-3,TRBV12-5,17,CASGQQPGPGSTDTQYF,TGTGCTAGTGGTCAACAACCGGGACCCGGGAGCACAGATACGCAGTATTTT
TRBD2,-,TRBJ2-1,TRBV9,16,CASSVVGGSSYNEQFF,TGTGCCAGCAGCGTAGTTGGCGGGAGCTCCTACAATGAGCAGTTCTTC
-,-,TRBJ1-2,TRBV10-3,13,CAISLGGLDGYTF,TGTGCCATCAGTTTGGGGGGGCTGGATGGCTACACCTTC
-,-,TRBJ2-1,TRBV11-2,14,CASSLGLVGGEQFF,TGTGCCAGCAGCTTAGGGTTAGTCGGTGGTGAGCAGTTCTTC
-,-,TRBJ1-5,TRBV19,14,CASQNQGSHQPQHF,TGTGCCAGTCAGAATCAGGGCTCGCATCAGCCCCAGCATTTT